This T cell receptor beta chain was retrieved from a study of T cell repertoires in cytomegalovirus infection. Background on the study: Selection of CMV epitopes for the study included recently identified HLA-C-restricted and well-studied HLA-B-restricted ones. The public TCR beta signatures pointed to both CMV infection and matching HLA type. Overall study results and limits: The response measured ex vivo was dominated by TCR beta clonotypes (HLA-C-restricted and CMV-specific).

One entry per CDR3 protein results from TCRdb running MiXCR on the reads. The sample includes approximately 1,000,000 distinct CDR3 sequences, more than 25% of them seen just once. CDR3 length equals 12 residues. The germline CDR1 and CDR2 sequences are MNHEY and SVGEGT. In its sample, this clonotype was seen many times. Its antigen is unidentified. An end of the junction does not agree with germline; a read error may underlie this. This receptor was identified in a human donor in good health (CMV status not recorded). Some clones in this sample may be carry-over from other donors' samples. The starting material was cultured CD8+ T cells from PBMCs, obtained from culture after CMV antigen stimulation. The V call is TRBV6-2 or TRBV6-3, the J call TRBJ2-4; 8 nucleotides agree with TRBD1. The CDR3 reads CASSLRDRSQDF. The CDR3 DNA sequence: TGTGCCAGCAGTTTGAGGGACAGGAGCCAGGACTTC.